At least ten counts were recorded for the clone carrying this T cell receptor (beta chain). The data originate from a study of neurological immune-mediated disorders. MiXCR, run by TCRdb on the 5' RACE reads, gives a single entry per CDR3 protein. In the table there are under 85,000 distinct CDR3 sequences, over 9% of which are singletons. This CDR3 contains 13 residues. Trimming took 3 bases from V and 7 from J, leaving 12 bases between them. The V gene's germline CDR1 is MGHDK and CDR2 SYGVNS. The TCR comes from a man aged 40-49 years in good health. This rearrangement joins TRBV25-1 to TRBJ1-1; a possible D gene is TRBD1 (5 bases). The sequencing input was PBMCs. CDR3 sequence reads: CASSDGAVNEAFF. The CDR3 DNA is TGTGCCAGCAGTGACGGGGCGGTGAATGAAGCTTTCTTT.